This entry describes one TCR beta chain. The antigen remains unidentified. This sample is part of a study of cytomegalovirus exposure and HLA in healthy donors. Study-level points and caveats: A list of roughly 160 TCR beta chains associated with cytomegalovirus was given. An analysis was carried out later, and it reportedly showed fewer N-insertions in an Asian-associated ancestry cluster than the roughly 670-donor mean. In a later analysis, parvovirus B19, influenza, CMV and Epstein-Barr virus appeared linked to several top co-occurrence clusters.

V lost 5 bases and J 2 bases, leaving 13 bases between the germline ends. The CDR3 totals 15 residues. The germline V gene has CDR1 SGHTA and CDR2 FQGNSA. The PCR was carried out with 60 Vbeta primers and 13 Jbeta primers. The assay was immunoSEQ multiplex PCR, and TCRdb's table has in-frame clones only and misses some. The table has some 150,000 clones, roughly 75% seen once. Sequencing was done on a sample of PBMCs. The chain combines TRBV7-2 with TRBJ2-1; tentatively, D is TRBD2 (6 bases). The TCR originated in a man between 35 and 55 years old in good health and CMV-seronegative. The CDR3 bases are TGTGCCAGCAGCAATGTACCGGGAGCCTACAATGAGCAGTTCTTC. Its protein product is CASSNVPGAYNEQFF.